This entry features one T cell receptor beta chain sequence. The source of the sample is a study of blood T cells in healthy people across ages. With 0 bases removed from V and 2 bases from J, the gap between germline ends came to 15 bases. Looked up from germline, CDR1 is DFQATT and CDR2 is SNEGSKA (reference sequence). This CDR3 is built from 16 residues. Donor samples were obtained from healthy Caucasian individuals from Russia, aged about 6 to 90. Primers used in a second PCR of roughly 6 to 12 cycles were a sample-barcoded 5' primer and a J-beta primer mix. TCRdb re-derived calls from the 5' RACE reads in MiXCR, one entry per CDR3 protein. Altogether approximately 1.5 million distinct CDR3 sequences are present, about 35% being singletons, with the ten largest covering approximately 10%.

The material sequenced was blood. This TCR came from a woman in her 30s in good health. The chain employs TRBV20-1 and TRBJ2-3; D gene unclear. In nucleotides, the CDR3 is TGCAGTGCTAGAGATTTAGAGTCGTCTATCACAGATACGCAGTATTTT. Translating it yields CSARDLESSITDTQYF.